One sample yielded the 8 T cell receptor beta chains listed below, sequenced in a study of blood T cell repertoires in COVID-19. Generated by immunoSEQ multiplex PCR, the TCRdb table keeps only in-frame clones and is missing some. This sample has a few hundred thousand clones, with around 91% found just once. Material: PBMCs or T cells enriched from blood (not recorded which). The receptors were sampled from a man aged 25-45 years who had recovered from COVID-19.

The DNA for the CDR3 is TGTGCCAGCAGCTTAGGGGACAGGGGAGGAGGAGAGACCCAGTACTTC. Its protein is CASSLGDRGGGETQYF. This chain uses TRBV11-2 with TRBJ2-5, with TRBD1 matching 10 bases. Germline loops: CDR1 SGHAT, CDR2 FQNNGV. After removal of 1 base from V and 4 bases from J, the junction contained 6 bases not matched to a gene. CDR3 length: 16 amino acids.

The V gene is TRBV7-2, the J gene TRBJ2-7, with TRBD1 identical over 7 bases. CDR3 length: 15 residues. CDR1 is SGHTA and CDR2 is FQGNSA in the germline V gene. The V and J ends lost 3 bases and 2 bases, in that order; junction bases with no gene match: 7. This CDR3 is CASSFYRGGAYEQYF. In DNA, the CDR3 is TGTGCCAGCAGCTTCTACAGGGGTGGAGCCTACGAGCAGTACTTC. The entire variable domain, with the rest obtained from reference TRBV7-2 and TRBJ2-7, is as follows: GAGVSQSPSNKVTEKGKDVELRCDPISGHTALYWYRQSLGQGLEFLIYFQGNSAPDKSGLPSDRFSAERTGGSVSTLTIQRTQQEDSAVYLCASSFYRGGAYEQYFGPGTRLTVT.

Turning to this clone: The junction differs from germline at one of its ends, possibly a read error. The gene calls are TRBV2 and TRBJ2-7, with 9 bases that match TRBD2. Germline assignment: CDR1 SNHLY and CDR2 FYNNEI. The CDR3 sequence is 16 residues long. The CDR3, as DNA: TGTGCCAGCAGCGAAGCCCTTAGCGGGAGTATAAGCGAGCAGTACTTC. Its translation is CASSEALSGSISEQYF. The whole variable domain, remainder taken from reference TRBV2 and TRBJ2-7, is EPEVTQTPSHQVTQMGQEVILRCVPISNHLYFYWYRQILGQKVEFLVSFYNNEISEKSEIFDDQFSVERPDGSNFTLKIRSTKLEDSAMYFCASSEALSGSISEQYFGPGTRLTVT.

The CDR3 is CASGLGSSYEQYF. In nucleotides, the CDR3 is TGTGCCAGTGGGCTGGGGAGCTCCTACGAGCAGTACTTC. This sequence joins TRBV19 and TRBJ2-7; TRBD2 is a possible D gene (5 bases). V lost 8 bases to trimming and J lost 0 bases, with 11 bases between them. The CDR3 extends over 13 amino acids. Germline CDR1 LNHDA, CDR2 SQIVND (reference sequence).

As DNA, the CDR3 is TGTGCCAGCTCGCTACCTCCACAGCCTCACTCTGGAAACACCATATATTTT. Translating gives CASSLPPQPHSGNTIYF. This chain uses TRBV18 with TRBJ1-3; D gene unclear. The CDR3 totals 17 residues. Germline lookup yields CDR1 KGHSH and CDR2 LQKENI. Trimming took 6 bases from V and 0 from J, leaving 18 bases between them.

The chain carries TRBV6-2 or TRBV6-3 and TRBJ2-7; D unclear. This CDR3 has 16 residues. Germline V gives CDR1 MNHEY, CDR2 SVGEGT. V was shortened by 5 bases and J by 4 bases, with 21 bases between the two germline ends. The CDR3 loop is CASSTLFFESIYEQYF. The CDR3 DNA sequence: TGTGCCAGCAGTACCCTCTTCTTTGAGTCCATTTACGAGCAGTACTTC.

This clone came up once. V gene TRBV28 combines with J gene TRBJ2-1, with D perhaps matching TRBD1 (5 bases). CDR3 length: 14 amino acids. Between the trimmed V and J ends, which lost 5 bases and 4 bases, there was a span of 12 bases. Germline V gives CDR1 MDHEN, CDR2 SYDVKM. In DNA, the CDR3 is TGTGCCAGCAGTCCGGACATAGGATACAATGAGCAGTTCTTC. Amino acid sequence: CASSPDIGYNEQFF.

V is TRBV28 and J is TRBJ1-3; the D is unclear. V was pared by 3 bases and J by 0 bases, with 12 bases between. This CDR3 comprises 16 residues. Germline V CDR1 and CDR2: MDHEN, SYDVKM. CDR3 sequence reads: CASSFPGSLSGNTIYF. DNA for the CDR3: TGTGCCAGCAGTTTCCCCGGGAGCCTCTCTGGAAACACCATATATTTT. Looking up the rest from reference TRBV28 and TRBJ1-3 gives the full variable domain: DVKVTQSSRYLVKRTGEKVFLECVQDMDHENMFWYRQDPGLGLRLIYFSYDVKMKEKGDIPEGYSVSREKKERFSLILESASTNQTSMYLCASSFPGSLSGNTIYFGEGSWLTVV.